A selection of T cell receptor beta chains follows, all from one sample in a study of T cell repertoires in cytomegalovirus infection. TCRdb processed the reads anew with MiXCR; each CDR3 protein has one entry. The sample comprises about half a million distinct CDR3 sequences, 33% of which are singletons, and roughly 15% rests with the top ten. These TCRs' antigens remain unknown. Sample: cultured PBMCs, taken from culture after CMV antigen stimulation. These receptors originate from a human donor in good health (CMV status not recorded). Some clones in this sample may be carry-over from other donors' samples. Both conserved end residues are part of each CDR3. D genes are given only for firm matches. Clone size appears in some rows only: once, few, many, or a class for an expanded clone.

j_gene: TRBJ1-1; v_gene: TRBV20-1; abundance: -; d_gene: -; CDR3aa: CSAWIGTLNTEAFF; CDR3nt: TGCAGTGCCTGGATAGGGACCCTGAACACTGAAGCTTTCTTT
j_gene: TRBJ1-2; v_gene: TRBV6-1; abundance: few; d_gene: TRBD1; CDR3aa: CASSREGTDYGYTF; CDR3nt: TGTGCCAGCAGTCGGGAGGGGACAGACTATGGCTACACCTTC
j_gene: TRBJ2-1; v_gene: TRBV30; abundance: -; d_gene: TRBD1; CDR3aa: CAWSRGTGRINEQFF; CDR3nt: TGTGCCTGGAGTCGGGGGACAGGGAGAATCAATGAGCAGTTCTTC
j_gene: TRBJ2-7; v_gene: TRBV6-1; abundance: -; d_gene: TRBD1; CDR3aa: CASTPGQGTYEQYF; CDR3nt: TGTGCCAGCACCCCAGGACAGGGCACCTACGAGCAGTACTTC
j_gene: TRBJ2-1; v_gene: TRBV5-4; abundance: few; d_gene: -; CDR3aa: CASSLERGSTPLGNEQFF; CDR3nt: TGTGCCAGCAGCTTGGAACGAGGGAGTACACCCCTGGGCAATGAGCAGTTCTTC
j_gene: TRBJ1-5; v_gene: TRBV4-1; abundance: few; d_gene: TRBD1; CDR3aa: CASSQVGQSNQPQHF; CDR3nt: TGCGCCAGCAGCCAAGTGGGACAGAGCAATCAGCCCCAGCATTTT
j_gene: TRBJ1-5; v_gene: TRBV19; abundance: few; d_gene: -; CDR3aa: CASSIGGRNQPQHF; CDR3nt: TGTGCCAGTAGTATAGGGGGGAGGAATCAGCCCCAGCATTTT
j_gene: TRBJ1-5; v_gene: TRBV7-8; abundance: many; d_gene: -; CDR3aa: CASSPLRTSLGGNQPQHF; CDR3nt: TGTGCCAGCAGTCCCCTGAGGACATCCCTTGGTGGCAATCAGCCCCAGCATTTT
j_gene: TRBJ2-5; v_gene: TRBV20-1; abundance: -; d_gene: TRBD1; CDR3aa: CSATIGDRGRRETQYF; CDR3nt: TGCAGTGCTACAATAGGGGACAGGGGGCGCCGAGAGACCCAGTACTTC
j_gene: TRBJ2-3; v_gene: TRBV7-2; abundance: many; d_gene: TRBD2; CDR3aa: CASSLKILAGGTDTQYF; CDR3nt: TGTGCCAGCAGCCTGAAAATACTAGCGGGGGGCACAGATACGCAGTATTTT
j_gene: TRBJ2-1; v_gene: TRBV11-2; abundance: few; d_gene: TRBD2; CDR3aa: CASSLETSEEQFF; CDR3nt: TGTGCCAGCAGCTTAGAGACTAGCGAGGAGCAGTTCTTC
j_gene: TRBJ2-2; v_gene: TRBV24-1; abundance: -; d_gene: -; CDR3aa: CATSDSQTGYTGELFF; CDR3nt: TGTGCCACCAGTGATTCTCAAACGGGGTACACCGGGGAGCTGTTTTTT
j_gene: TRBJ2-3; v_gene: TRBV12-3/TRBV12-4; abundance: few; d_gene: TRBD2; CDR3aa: CASTVTSGSNTQYF; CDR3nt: TGTGCCAGCACCGTGACTAGCGGGAGTAATACGCAGTATTTT
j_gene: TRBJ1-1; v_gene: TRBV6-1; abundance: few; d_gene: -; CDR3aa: CASSRVFDTEAFF; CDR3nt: TGTGCCAGCAGTCGGGTCTTCGACACTGAAGCTTTCTTT
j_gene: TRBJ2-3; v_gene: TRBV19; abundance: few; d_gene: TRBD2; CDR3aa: CASRGRTSDSLDTQYF; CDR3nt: TGTGCCAGTAGGGGAAGGACTAGCGATTCACTGGATACGCAGTATTTT
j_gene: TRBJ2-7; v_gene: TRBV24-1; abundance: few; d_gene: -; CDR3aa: CATSDADGSYEQYF; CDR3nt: TGTGCCACCAGTGACGCGGACGGAAGCTACGAGCAGTACTTC
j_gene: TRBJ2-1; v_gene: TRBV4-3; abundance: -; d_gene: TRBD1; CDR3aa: CASSVQPGTDEEQFF; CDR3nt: TGCGCCAGCAGCGTGCAACCCGGGACAGACGAGGAGCAGTTCTTC
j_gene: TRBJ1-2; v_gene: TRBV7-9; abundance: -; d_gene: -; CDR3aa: CASSPPAPNYGYTF; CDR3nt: TGTGCCAGCAGCCCGCCCGCCCCTAACTATGGCTACACCTTC
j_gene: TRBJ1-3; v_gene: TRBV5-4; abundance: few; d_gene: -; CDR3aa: CASSLGGPFSGNTIYF; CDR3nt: TGTGCCAGCAGCTTGGGTGGTCCGTTCTCTGGAAACACCATATATTTT
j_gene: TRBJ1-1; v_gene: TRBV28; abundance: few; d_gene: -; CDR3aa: CASIGTLNTEAFF; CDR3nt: TGTGCCAGCATTGGGACATTGAACACTGAAGCTTTCTTT
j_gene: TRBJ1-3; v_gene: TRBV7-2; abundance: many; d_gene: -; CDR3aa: CASSLGYSGNTIYF; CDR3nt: TGTGCCAGCAGCTTAGGTTACTCTGGAAACACCATATATTTT
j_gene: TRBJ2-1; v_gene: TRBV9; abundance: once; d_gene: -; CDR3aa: CASSAFGGSYNEQLF; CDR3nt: TGTGCCAGCAGCGCCTTCGGGGGCTCCTACAATGAGCAGCTCTTC
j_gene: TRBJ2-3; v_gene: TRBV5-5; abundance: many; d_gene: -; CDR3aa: CASSLGFGGGRTDTQYF; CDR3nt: TGTGCCAGCAGCTTGGGGTTCGGAGGGGGCCGCACAGATACGCAGTATTTT
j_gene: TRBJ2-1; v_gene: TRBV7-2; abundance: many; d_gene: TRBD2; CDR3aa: CASSLARPSGKQFF; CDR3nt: TGTGCCAGCAGCTTAGCGAGGCCTAGCGGGAAGCAGTTCTTC
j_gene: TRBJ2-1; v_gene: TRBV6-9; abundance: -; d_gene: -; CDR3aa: CASSLERTSYNEQFF; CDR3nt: TGTGCCAGCAGTTTGGAGCGGACCTCCTACAATGAGCAGTTCTTC
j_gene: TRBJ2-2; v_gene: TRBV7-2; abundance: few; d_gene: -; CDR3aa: CASSFRNPIRGELFF; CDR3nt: TGTGCCAGCAGCTTCCGAAACCCGATCCGCGGGGAGCTGTTTTTT
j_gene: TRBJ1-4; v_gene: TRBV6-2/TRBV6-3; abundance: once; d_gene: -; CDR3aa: CASARDGEKLFF; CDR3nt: TGTGCCAGCGCCAGAGACGGTGAAAAACTGTTTTTT
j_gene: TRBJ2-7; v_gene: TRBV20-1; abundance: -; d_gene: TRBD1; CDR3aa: CSQAGTGGRNYEQYF; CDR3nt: TGCAGTCAAGCCGGGACAGGGGGCAGGAACTACGAGCAGTACTTC
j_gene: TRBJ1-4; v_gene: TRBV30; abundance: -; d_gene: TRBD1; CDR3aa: CAWTTGGEKLFF; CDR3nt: TGTGCCTGGACGACAGGGGGTGAAAAACTGTTTTTT
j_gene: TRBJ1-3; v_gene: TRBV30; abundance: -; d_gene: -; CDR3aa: CAWSAGHGDSGNTIYF; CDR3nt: TGTGCCTGGAGTGCAGGACATGGGGACTCTGGAAACACCATATATTTT
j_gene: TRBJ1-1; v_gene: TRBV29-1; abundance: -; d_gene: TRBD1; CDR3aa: CSVDRGMNTEAFF; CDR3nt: TGCAGCGTGGACAGGGGGATGAACACTGAAGCTTTCTTT